This entry lists 9 T cell receptor beta chains sequenced from one sample in a study of tumor T cells in aggressive B-cell lymphoma. This table comes from immunoSEQ multiplex PCR, and its TCRdb copy is limited to in-frame clones, with some not included. The data contain 3,000 to 4,500 clones, 80% to 90% of them singletons. Material for sequencing was tumor tissue. These receptors came from an adult with diffuse large B cell lymphoma.

This CDR3 reads CASSQKLAGESLEQYF. As DNA, the CDR3 is TGCGCCAGCAGCCAAAAACTAGCGGGGGAGTCTCTCGAGCAGTACTTC. V and J are TRBV4-3 and TRBJ2-7, with TRBD2 matching over 11 bases. The trim removed 2 bases at V and 6 bases at J, leaving 9 bases unmatched. Germline lookup yields CDR1 LGHNA and CDR2 YSLEER. This CDR3 has 16 amino acids.

CDR3 DNA sequence: TGTGCCAGCAGTTACTCGAACGGGGTCACCTATGGCTACACCTTC. Amino acids: CASSYSNGVTYGYTF. V gene TRBV6-5 combines with J gene TRBJ1-2; D is unclear. CDR1 is MNHEY and CDR2 is SVGAGI in the germline V gene. V was pared by 0 bases and J by 4 bases, with 12 bases between. The CDR3 extends over 15 amino acids.

V usage is TRBV9 and J usage is TRBJ2-2; maybe TRBD2 (6 bases). V was pared by 0 bases and J by 0 bases, with 6 bases between. Germline CDR1 and CDR2: SGDLS and YYNGEE. This CDR3 spans 15 amino acids. This CDR3 is CASSVAGANTGELFF. CDR3 DNA sequence: TGTGCCAGCAGCGTAGCGGGAGCGAACACCGGGGAGCTGTTTTTT. Complete variable domain (other parts from reference TRBV9 and TRBJ2-2): DSGVTQTPKHLITATGQRVTLRCSPRSGDLSVYWYQQSLDQGLQFLIQYYNGEERAKGNILERFSAQQFPDLHSELNLSSLELGDSALYFCASSVAGANTGELFFGEGSRLTVL.

This chain connects TRBV19 to TRBJ1-1, with D hard to call. CDR1 and CDR2 from the germline V gene are LNHDA and SQIVND (reference sequence). The CDR3 spans 15 residues. The V and J ends lost 4 bases and 2 bases respectively, with 14 bases between them. CDR3 DNA: TGTGCCAGTAGTAGATGGACGGGGTTAAACACTGAAGCTTTCTTT. Amino acid sequence: CASSRWTGLNTEAFF.

This clone showed up just once. V is TRBV5-8 and J is TRBJ1-1; 9 bases map to TRBD1. Germline loops: CDR1 SGHTS, CDR2 YDEGEE. This CDR3 has 14 amino acids. The V and J ends lost 1 base and 9 bases, in that order; junction bases with no gene match: 7. DNA of the CDR3: TGTGCCAGCAGCTTGAAAGGGACAGGGTTGAAAGCTTTCTTT. It specifies CASSLKGTGLKAFF.

A remark on this clone: The same CDR3 also results from other DNA sequences found in this sample. The rearrangement uses TRBV5-1 and TRBJ1-4; 8 bases line up with TRBD1. CDR3 length equals 14 residues. V lost 4 bases, J lost 8 bases, and 7 bases stayed unmatched. Germline loops: CDR1 SGHRS, CDR2 YFSETQ. CDR3 DNA sequence: TGCGCCAGCAGCGCGGACAGGGTTGGAGAAAAACTGTTTTTT. It specifies CASSADRVGEKLFF.

The chain recombines TRBV29-1 with TRBJ2-6; D unresolved. V was shortened by 5 bases and J by 7 bases, with 9 bases between the two germline ends. The CDR3 is made up of 12 amino acids. Germline values: CDR1 SQVTM, CDR2 ANQGSEA. The CDR3 is CSVWSEANVLTF. In DNA form, the CDR3 reads TGCAGCGTTTGGAGTGAAGCCAACGTCCTGACTTTC. Full variable domain (outside the CDR3, taken from reference TRBV29-1 and TRBJ2-6): SAVISQKPSRDICQRGTSLTIQCQVDSQVTMMFWYRQQPGQSLTLIATANQGSEATYESGFVIDKFPISRPNLTFSTLTVSNMSPEDSSIYLCSVWSEANVLTFGAGSRLTVL.

J is TRBJ1-4 and V is TRBV25-1; 9 bases are a match to TRBD1. Germline V lookup: CDR1 MGHDK, CDR2 SYGVNS. This CDR3 contains 18 residues. Losses at the gene ends were 1 base for V and 5 bases for J; bases not matched to a gene: 11. Written as DNA, the CDR3 is TGTGCCAGCAGTGAATGGGAGGGAGCGACAGGGGGGAATGAAAAACTGTTTTTT. It yields the protein CASSEWEGATGGNEKLFF.

The chain combines TRBV19 with TRBJ1-1; 8 bases fit TRBD1. CDR3 size: 15 residues. J lost 4 bases, V lost 6 bases, and 10 bases had no gene match. The germline CDR1 and CDR2 sequences are LNHDA and SQIVND (reference sequence). This CDR3 is CASRALTGGGTEAFF. The CDR3 nucleotides read TGTGCCAGTAGGGCCCTCACAGGGGGTGGCACTGAAGCTTTCTTT.